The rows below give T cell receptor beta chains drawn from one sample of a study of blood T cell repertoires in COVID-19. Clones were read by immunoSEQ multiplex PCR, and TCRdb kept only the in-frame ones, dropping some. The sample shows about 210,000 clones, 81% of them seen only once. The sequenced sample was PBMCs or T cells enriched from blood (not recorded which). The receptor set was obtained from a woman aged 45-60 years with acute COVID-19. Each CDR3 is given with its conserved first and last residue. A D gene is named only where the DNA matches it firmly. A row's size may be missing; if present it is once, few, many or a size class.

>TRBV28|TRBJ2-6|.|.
CASRPQVWVSGANVLTF
TGTGCCAGCAGACCACAGGTCTGGGTCTCTGGGGCCAACGTCCTGACTTTC
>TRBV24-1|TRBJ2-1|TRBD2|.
CATSDLVAGTVNEQFF
TGTGCCACCAGTGATTTGGTAGCGGGAACGGTCAATGAGCAGTTCTTC
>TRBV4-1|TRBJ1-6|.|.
CASSQEGGRAYNSPLHF
TGCGCCAGCAGCCAAGAAGGGGGAAGGGCTTATAATTCACCCCTCCACTTT
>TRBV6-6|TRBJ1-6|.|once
CASMERVSSPLHF
TGTGCCAGCATGGAGCGAGTCTCCTCACCCCTCCACTTT
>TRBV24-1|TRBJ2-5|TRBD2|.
CATSISGWETQYF
TGTGCCACCAGCATTAGCGGGTGGGAGACCCAGTACTTC
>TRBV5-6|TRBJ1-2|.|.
CASSLRQGRRANYGYTF
TGTGCCAGCAGCTTGAGGCAGGGCCGTCGCGCTAACTATGGCTACACCTTC
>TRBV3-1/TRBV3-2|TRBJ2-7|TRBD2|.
CASSQVRGGDEQYF
TGTGCCAGCAGCCAAGTCCGGGGAGGGGACGAGCAGTACTTC
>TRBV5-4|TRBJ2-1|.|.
CASSYIRNEQFF
TGTGCCAGCAGCTACATCCGAAATGAGCAGTTCTTC
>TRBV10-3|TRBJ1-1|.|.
CAISWTENTEAFF
TGTGCCATCAGTTGGACAGAGAACACTGAAGCTTTCTTT
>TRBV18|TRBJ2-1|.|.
CASSPPTPSYNEQFF
TGTGCCAGCTCACCACCAACTCCCTCCTACAATGAGCAGTTCTTC
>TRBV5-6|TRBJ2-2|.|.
CASSSTQELFF
TGTGCCAGCAGCTCTACCCAGGAGCTGTTTTTT
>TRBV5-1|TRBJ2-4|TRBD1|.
CASSLAQDRGQYF
TGCGCCAGCAGCTTGGCCCAGGACAGGGGTCAGTACTTC
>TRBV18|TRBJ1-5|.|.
CASSLSTDSFYQPQHF
TGTGCCAGCTCACTGTCGACAGACAGTTTCTATCAGCCCCAGCATTTT
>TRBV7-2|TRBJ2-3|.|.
CASSFIQGGTDTQYF
TGTGCCAGCAGCTTTATACAGGGTGGTACAGATACGCAGTATTTT
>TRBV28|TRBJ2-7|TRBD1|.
CASLDFKDRGSSYEQYF
TGTGCCAGCCTTGATTTCAAAGACAGGGGGTCGTCCTACGAGCAGTACTTC
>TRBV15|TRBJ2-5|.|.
CATSRVGLGGTQYF
TGTGCCACCAGCAGAGTAGGGTTGGGAGGGACCCAGTACTTC